One sample yielded the 30 T cell receptor beta chains listed below, sequenced in a study of blood T cell repertoires in COVID-19. The data were produced by immunoSEQ multiplex PCR, yet TCRdb's version contains in-frame clones alone and is incomplete. The profile shows some 310,000 clones, roughly 90% of them singletons. Sequencing was performed on peripheral blood. These TCRs come from a woman aged 30 to 39 with COVID-19, enrolled during active disease.

The chain couples TRBV24-1 to TRBJ2-1; 9 nucleotides align to TRBD1. The CDR3 length is 15 residues. V gave up 4 bases and J gave up 7 bases; unmatched junction bases: 7. Germline V gene sequence: CDR1 KGHDR, CDR2 SFDVKD. CDR3 coding DNA: TGTGCCACCAGTGAGGGGGGACAGGGTAAAAATGAGCAGTTCTTC. This codes for CATSEGGQGKNEQFF.

V and J are TRBV3-1 (or the pseudogene TRBV3-2) and TRBJ2-2; possibly TRBD1 for D (6 bases). Germline CDR1 and CDR2: LGHDT and YNNKEL (reference sequence). V lost 1 base to trimming and J lost 0 bases, with 9 bases between them. The CDR3 loop spans 16 amino acids. The chain's CDR3 is CASSQGTAPNTGELFF. The CDR3, as DNA: TGTGCCAGCAGCCAAGGGACAGCCCCGAACACCGGGGAGCTGTTTTTT.

The chain joins TRBV7-8 to TRBJ2-7; no clear D. V was cut by 0 bases and J by 3 bases, with 12 bases left in between. CDR1 and CDR2 (germline): SGHVS, FQNEAQ. The CDR3 sequence is 15 residues long. The CDR3 DNA is TGTGCCAGCAGCTTAGCGGGCCTGCTTTACTACGAGCAGTACTTC. Amino acids: CASSLAGLLYYEQYF.

This chain uses TRBV15 with TRBJ1-1; D is undetermined. Germline-derived CDR1 and CDR2 are LNHNV and YYDKDF (reference sequence). Trimming pared 9 bases from V and 1 base from J, leaving 12 bases between. The CDR3 totals 13 residues. CDR3 nucleotide sequence: TGTGCCACGTCCGTGGGAGGGAACACTGAAGCTTTCTTT. This encodes CATSVGGNTEAFF. The full variable domain, completed using reference TRBV15 and TRBJ1-1, is DAMVIQNPRYQVTQFGKPVTLSCSQTLNHNVMYWYQQKSSQAPKLLFHYYDKDFNNEADTPDNFQSRRPNTSFCFLDIRSPGLGDTAMYLCATSVGGNTEAFFGQGTRLTVV.

V gene TRBV5-4 combines with J gene TRBJ2-1; D gene ambiguous. Germline lookup yields CDR1 SGHNT and CDR2 YYREEE (reference sequence). Trimming pared 0 bases from V and 5 bases from J, leaving 12 bases between. CDR3 size: 15 residues. CDR3 sequence: CASSLALGAHNEQFF. The CDR3 nucleotides are TGTGCCAGCAGCTTGGCCCTCGGAGCACACAATGAGCAGTTCTTC. Combining the CDR3 with reference TRBV5-4 and TRBJ2-1 gives the whole variable domain ETGVTQSPTHLIKTRGQQVTLRCSSQSGHNTVSWYQQALGQGPQFIFQYYREEENGRGNFPPRFSGLQFPNYSSELNVNALELDDSALYLCASSLALGAHNEQFFGPGTRLTVL.

This chain joins TRBV15 and TRBJ2-7, with 7 bases matching TRBD2. Germline V gives CDR1 LNHNV, CDR2 YYDKDF (reference sequence). The length of the CDR3 is 13 residues. J was trimmed by 4 bases and V by 3 bases; bases with no gene match: 3. This CDR3 reads CATSSLRGYEQYF. The CDR3, as DNA: TGTGCCACCAGCAGCCTGCGGGGGTACGAGCAGTACTTC.

This chain uses TRBV7-9 with TRBJ2-1; 10 nucleotides agree with TRBD1. The CDR3 runs to 17 residues. The trim removed 4 bases at V and 2 bases at J, leaving 8 bases unmatched. Germline V CDR1 and CDR2: SEHNR, FQNEAQ (reference sequence). The DNA for the CDR3 is TGTGCCAGCAGCTCGGGACAGGGGACGAGGACCTACAATGAGCAGTTCTTC. It encodes CASSSGQGTRTYNEQFF.

The rearrangement links TRBV19 to TRBJ2-7, with 9 bases that match TRBD1. Germline values: CDR1 LNHDA, CDR2 SQIVND (reference sequence). Trimming removed 6 bases from V and 3 bases from J; junction bases left unmatched: 3. The CDR3 spans 13 residues. CDR3 residues: CASSPDRGYEQYF. CDR3 in DNA: TGTGCCAGTAGCCCGGACAGGGGCTACGAGCAGTACTTC.

The chain couples TRBV10-2 to TRBJ1-1; maybe TRBD1 (6 bases). CDR3 length: 14 residues. Trimming removed 2 bases at V and 3 bases at J, with 10 bases between. CDR1 and CDR2 from the germline V gene are WSHSY and SAAADI. Here the CDR3 reads CASSENREYTEAFF. The CDR3 bases are TGCGCCAGCAGTGAGAACAGGGAGTACACTGAAGCTTTCTTT.

This chain joins TRBV7-8 and TRBJ1-1, with TRBD1 identical over 8 bases. V lost 6 bases to trimming and J lost 1 base; unmatched junction nucleotides: 4. The CDR3 extends over 14 amino acids. Per germline, CDR1 SGHVS and CDR2 FQNEAQ. CDR3 amino acids: CASRRTGRNTEAFF. The CDR3 nucleotides read TGTGCCAGCAGACGGACAGGGCGGAACACTGAAGCTTTCTTT.

The rearrangement links TRBV6-5 to TRBJ1-1; TRBD1 matches 8 bases. CDR3 size: 14 residues. V lost 6 bases, J lost 5 bases, and 8 bases stayed unmatched. Germline V gives CDR1 MNHEY, CDR2 SVGAGI. CDR3 loop: CASRPTGGETEAFF. The CDR3, as DNA: TGTGCCAGCAGGCCCACAGGGGGAGAGACTGAAGCTTTCTTT.

This chain joins TRBV29-1 and TRBJ1-5; 8 bases align to TRBD1. The V gene's germline CDR1 is SQVTM and CDR2 ANQGSEA. With 4 bases clipped from V and 7 bases from J, the junction kept 3 bases outside the gene matches. The CDR3 consists of 12 residues. CDR3 bases: TGCAGCGTTGCACAGGGGGACCAGCCCCAGCATTTT. Its protein is CSVAQGDQPQHF.

The rearrangement uses TRBV7-9 and TRBJ2-5, with TRBD1 identical over 12 bases. The germline CDR1 and CDR2 sequences are SEHNR and FQNEAQ (reference sequence). The V and J ends lost 3 bases and 5 bases, in that order; junction bases with no gene match: 4. This CDR3 region has 15 residues. CDR3 sequence (DNA): TGTGCCAGCAGCTTGGGACAGGGGGCGCGGGAGACCCAGTACTTC. Its translation is CASSLGQGARETQYF.

This chain links TRBV5-4 with TRBJ1-1; D perhaps matches TRBD1 (6 bases). The CDR3 length is 13 residues. Trimming removed 3 bases from V and 6 bases from J, with 12 bases in between. Germline V CDR1 and CDR2: SGHNT, YYREEE (reference sequence). CDR3 loop: CASSSWPGAEAFF. CDR3 DNA sequence: TGTGCCAGCAGCTCTTGGCCAGGGGCTGAAGCTTTCTTT.

The chain has TRBV7-2 and TRBJ1-2; TRBD1 aligns across 8 bases. This CDR3 region has 16 residues. Germline trimming cut 5 bases from V and 0 bases from J; bases unmatched to any gene: 8. Germline CDR1 is SGHTA and CDR2 is FQGNSA. CDR3 region: CASSPKDRATNYGYTF. CDR3 bases: TGTGCCAGCAGCCCGAAGGACAGGGCGACTAACTATGGCTACACCTTC.

In the case of this clone: Relative to the germline gene, one junction end is altered; a read error may explain this. The rearrangement uses TRBV19 and TRBJ1-1; D is unclear. This CDR3 has 13 amino acids. Germline V gene data show CDR1 as LNHDA and CDR2 as SQIVND (reference sequence). The CDR3 sequence is CASSVEGSTEAFF. The CDR3 bases are TGTGCCAGTAGTGTAGAAGGGAGCACTGAAGCTTTCTTT.

This chain links TRBV11-2 with TRBJ1-2; 8 nucleotides line up with TRBD1. The junction had 7 bases not matched to a gene; V was cut back by 3 bases and J by 7 bases. CDR3 size: 14 residues. The germline V gene has CDR1 SGHAT and CDR2 FQNNGV. The CDR3 DNA sequence: TGTGCCAGCAGCTTTGCCCCTCAGGGGGCTGGCTACACCTTC. Its translation is CASSFAPQGAGYTF.

CDR3 nucleotides: TGTGCCTGGAGTGAGTCGGACGAGCAGTACTTC. It translates to CAWSESDEQYF. The chain employs TRBV30 and TRBJ2-7; D not resolved. Germline V lookup: CDR1 GTSNPN, CDR2 SVGIG (reference sequence). The ends were cut back, 1 base at V and 5 bases at J, with 6 bases in the middle. CDR3 length equals 11 residues.

The chain uses TRBV3-1 (or the pseudogene TRBV3-2) and TRBJ1-2; D gene ambiguous. The CDR3 contains 16 residues. Germline loops: CDR1 LGHDT, CDR2 YNNKEL (reference sequence). V lost 4 bases and J lost 3, with 18 bases in between. The CDR3: CASSPKTRTAHYGYTF. The CDR3 coding sequence is TGTGCCAGCAGCCCCAAGACCCGGACTGCTCACTATGGCTACACCTTC.

This chain joins TRBV3-1 (or the pseudogene TRBV3-2) and TRBJ2-7, with 8 positions matching TRBD2. Germline CDR1 is LGHDT and CDR2 is YNNKEL (reference sequence). Trimming removed 1 base from V and 7 bases from J; junction bases left unmatched: 9. This CDR3 contains 15 residues. CDR3 sequence reads: CASSQGSGMAFEQYF. CDR3 DNA sequence: TGTGCCAGCAGCCAAGGTAGCGGGATGGCCTTTGAGCAGTACTTC.

The rearrangement joins TRBV11-2 to TRBJ2-7; 14 nucleotides match TRBD2. V shed 2 bases, J shed 0 bases, and the junction held 3 bases outside the gene matches. CDR1 SGHAT and CDR2 FQNNGV come from the germline V gene. The CDR3 length is 17 residues. The CDR3 reads CASSLTGTSGSSYEQYF. CDR3 coding DNA: TGTGCCAGCAGCTTAACAGGGACTAGCGGGAGCTCCTACGAGCAGTACTTC.

On this clone: Other DNA sequences within the sample encode an identical CDR3. The genes are TRBV5-1 and TRBJ2-1, with 8 bases lining up with TRBD1. The V gene's germline CDR1 is SGHRS and CDR2 YFSETQ. V lost 1 base and J lost 2; bases outside the gene matches: 2. The CDR3 runs to 15 residues. The CDR3 is CASSLLQGAYNEQFF. In nucleotides, the CDR3 is TGCGCCAGCAGCTTGTTACAGGGGGCCTACAATGAGCAGTTCTTC.

This clone occurred a few times. This chain links TRBV5-5 with TRBJ2-7; a weak D match, TRBD2 (6 bases). Germline CDR1 SGHKS, CDR2 YYEKEE (reference sequence). V was trimmed by 3 bases and J by 3 bases, leaving 13 bases between them. The CDR3 sequence is 14 residues long. CDR3 in DNA: TGTGCCAGCAGCTGGACTATAGTCTTCTACGAGCAGTACTTC. Translating it yields CASSWTIVFYEQYF.

The chain recombines TRBV6-6 with TRBJ2-7, with a weak D call TRBD1 (6 bases). The V gene lost 7 bases and the J gene lost 6 bases, with 10 bases spanning the gap. Germline loops: CDR1 MNHNY, CDR2 SVGAGI (reference sequence). The CDR3 runs 11 residues. CDR3 protein: CASTQGGEQYF. DNA of the CDR3: TGTGCCAGCACACAAGGGGGCGAGCAGTACTTC.

This clone was counted once. Other DNA sequences in the same sample also yield this CDR3. The chain joins TRBV7-2 to TRBJ1-6; D uncertain. This CDR3 contains 14 residues. From germline, CDR1 is SGHTA and CDR2 FQGNSA. V shed 2 bases and J shed 13 bases, with 15 bases lying between them. The CDR3 nucleotides are TGTGCCAGCAGCTTACTCCGGAGTGGTTCGCCCCTCCACTTT. It encodes CASSLLRSGSPLHF.

The chain combines TRBV7-9 with TRBJ1-1; possible D gene TRBD1, 5 bases. CDR3 length: 15 amino acids. CDR1 SEHNR and CDR2 FQNEAQ come from the germline V gene (reference sequence). V dropped 1 base and J dropped 0 bases, with 9 bases sitting between them. CDR3 DNA sequence: TGTGCCAGCAGCTTAGTTACGGGGGTGAACACTGAAGCTTTCTTT. Encoded protein: CASSLVTGVNTEAFF.

This clone has only a few counts. The chain links TRBV5-4 to TRBJ1-2, with D possibly being TRBD1 (5 bases). The CDR3 spans 12 residues. Trimming cost V 2 bases and J 8 bases, with 10 bases left between them. Germline loops: CDR1 SGHNT, CDR2 YYREEE (reference sequence). CDR3 DNA: TGTGCCAGCAGCTTCGGGGGGGTCGGCTACACCTTC. Amino acids: CASSFGGVGYTF. Based on the CDR3 plus reference TRBV5-4 and TRBJ1-2, the full variable domain is ETGVTQSPTHLIKTRGQQVTLRCSSQSGHNTVSWYQQALGQGPQFIFQYYREEENGRGNFPPRFSGLQFPNYSSELNVNALELDDSALYLCASSFGGVGYTFGSGTRLTVV.

This chain links TRBV12-3 or TRBV12-4 with TRBJ2-7; D call uncertain. V was cut by 4 bases and J by 5 bases, with 12 bases left in between. This CDR3 region has 13 residues. CDR3 in amino acids: CASSYYPSDEQYF. The CDR3, as DNA: TGTGCCAGCAGTTACTACCCCTCGGACGAGCAGTACTTC.

The chain is built from TRBV18 and TRBJ2-3; 8 bases fit TRBD2. This CDR3 is 15 amino acids long. Per the germline V gene, CDR1 is KGHSH and CDR2 is LQKENI. J gave up 0 bases and V 6 bases, and 5 bases lay outside the gene matches. In DNA, the CDR3 is TGTGCCAGCTCCCCTAGCGGGCCGAGCACAGATACGCAGTATTTT. Amino acids: CASSPSGPSTDTQYF.

The rearrangement uses TRBV25-1 and TRBJ1-2; D remains unclear. Germline V lookup: CDR1 MGHDK, CDR2 SYGVNS. CDR3 size: 17 residues. V was pared by 3 bases and J by 5 bases, with 22 bases between. This chain's CDR3 is CASSDVGSPQKAYGYTF. The DNA for the CDR3 is TGTGCCAGCAGTGATGTGGGGAGCCCGCAGAAGGCATATGGCTACACCTTC.